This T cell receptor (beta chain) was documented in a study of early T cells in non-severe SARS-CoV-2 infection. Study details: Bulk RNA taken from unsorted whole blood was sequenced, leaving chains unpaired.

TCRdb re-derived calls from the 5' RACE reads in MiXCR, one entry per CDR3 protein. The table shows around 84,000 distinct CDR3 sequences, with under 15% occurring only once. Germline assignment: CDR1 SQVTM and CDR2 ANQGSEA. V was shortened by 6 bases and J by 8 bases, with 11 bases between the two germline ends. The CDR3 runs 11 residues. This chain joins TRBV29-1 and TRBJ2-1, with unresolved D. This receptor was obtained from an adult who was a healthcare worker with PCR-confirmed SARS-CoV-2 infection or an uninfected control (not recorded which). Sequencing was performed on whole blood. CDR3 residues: CSVLTRYEQFF. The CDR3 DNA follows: TGCAGCGTCCTCACAAGGTATGAGCAGTTCTTC.